This TCR beta chain originates from a study of cytomegalovirus exposure and HLA in healthy donors. The CDR3 sequence is 14 residues long. The V gene's germline CDR1 is SSHAT and CDR2 FNYEAQ (reference sequence). Primers: 60 Vbeta forward and 13 Jbeta reverse. Generated by immunoSEQ multiplex PCR, the TCRdb table keeps only in-frame clones and is missing some. This sample has 100,000 to 150,000 clones; about 73% occur once, and the top ten carry almost 6%. About this clone itself: The junction departs from the called germline gene at one end, perhaps through a read error.

Sequencing input: PBMCs. This receptor was identified in a woman aged 45 to 65 in good health and CMV-seropositive. This chain joins TRBV7-7 and TRBJ2-1; D gene ambiguous. CDR3 nucleotides: TGTGCTAGCAGCCGTTTGAGCTCCTACAATGAGCAGTTCTTC. It yields the protein CASSRLSSYNEQFF.